What follows is one TCR beta chain and its context. PCR was performed using 60 Vbeta and 13 Jbeta primers. The table came from immunoSEQ multiplex PCR; TCRdb's copy has only in-frame clones and leaves some out. The repertoire holds approximately 70,000 clones, with around 70% as singletons. The sample is drawn from a study of cytomegalovirus exposure and HLA in healthy donors. Across the study: There were about 85 million unique TCRs (from HLA-typed donors) in an early data release.

The CDR3 has 18 amino acids. Germline V gene lookup returns CDR1 MNHEY and CDR2 SMNVEV (reference sequence). V was pared by 3 bases and J by 0 bases, with 15 bases between. The chain uses TRBV27 and TRBJ1-6; TRBD1 is a possible D gene (5 bases). Specimen: PBMCs. This receptor was obtained from a human donor in good health. The CDR3: CASSLSQSDSSYNSPLHF. CDR3 nucleotides: TGTGCCAGCAGTTTGTCCCAATCCGACAGCTCCTATAATTCACCCCTCCACTTT.